This T cell receptor beta chain appears in the sequencing data of a study of shared clonotypes between healthy human individuals. Only CD45RO-negative cells positively selected for CCR7 counted as naive CD8 cells, so terminally differentiated effector memory CD45RA+ cells were excluded. TCRdb's copy holds only in-frame clones and misses some; the assay was immunoSEQ multiplex PCR. The sample shows roughly 2,000,000 clones, 93% of them seen only once. This clone has just one count. The antigen is not known. Study-wide points: Sorted-subset sequencing was shown by rarefaction to be incomplete despite large depth. Generally, estimated richness proved larger in naive subsets than it did in memory subsets.

The V and J ends lost 2 bases and 2 bases respectively, with 16 bases between them. Per the germline V gene, CDR1 is SGHRS and CDR2 is YFSETQ. The CDR3 extends over 16 amino acids. The TCR was taken from a man aged 18-30 years in good health. Some clones in this sample may be carry-over from other donors' samples. The chain recombines TRBV5-1 with TRBJ1-1; D may be TRBD1 (6 bases). The sequencing sample was made of naive CD8+ T cells from PBMCs. Written as DNA, the CDR3 is TGCGCCAGCAGCTTTGAACAGGGAGAAATCAACACTGAAGCTTTCTTT. As protein: CASSFEQGEINTEAFF.